This TCR beta chain was sequenced for a study of T cells in Graves' hyperthyroidism and ophthalmopathy. Overall study findings and caveats: Using 13 V-J features, a model discriminated ophthalmopathy from stable hyperthyroidism. The model predicted ophthalmopathy a median around seven months before onset. Blood also carried most thyroid clonotypes expanded above 0.001.

Amplified TCR beta CDR3 regions came from RNA transcripts. With the HTBI primer set, the TCR CDR3 went through a first round of RT-PCR. TCRdb re-called the multiplex PCR reads through MiXCR, storing one row per CDR3 protein. The sample has 550,000 to 700,000 distinct CDR3 sequences, around 42% seen once. Notes on this clonotype: Its antigen is unidentified.

V shed 4 bases and J shed 7 bases, with 13 bases lying between them. The germline CDR1 and CDR2 sequences are MGHRA and YSYEKL. This CDR3 is built from 14 residues. The sequenced material came from peripheral blood or thyroid tissue (not recorded which). The source is an adult woman with Graves' disease, either hyperthyroidism or ophthalmopathy (not recorded which). This chain joins TRBV4-1 and TRBJ2-2; D remains ambiguous. CDR3 protein: CASSPDEEFGELFF. CDR3 coding DNA: TGCGCCAGCAGCCCAGATGAGGAGTTCGGGGAGCTGTTTTTT.